The subject of this entry is one T cell receptor beta chain. In the source study's methods: Amplification of reference gene primers was used by the study to estimate nucleated cell counts. Repertoires were generated with immunoSEQ multiplex PCR, while TCRdb's copy carries only in-frame clones and drops some. V and J calls and clone size are given by that table; D and trimming were obtained from the DNA. This sample has tens of thousands of clones; about 83% occur once, and the top ten carry around 48%. The data were obtained in a study of blood T cell repertoires in COVID-19. Study overall: Sites in the United States, Italy and Spain provided acute and convalescent COVID-19 samples. T cells, B-cell-depleted T cells, or PBMCs supplied cDNA or gDNA.

The germline V gene encodes CDR1 SGDLS and CDR2 YYNGEE. This CDR3 comprises 18 residues. The V gene lost 2 bases and the J gene lost 1 base, with 19 bases spanning the gap. Sequencing was performed on peripheral blood. This TCR was sampled from a man between 65 and 85 years old with acute or convalescent COVID-19. The V call is TRBV9, the J call TRBJ1-3; weak D call: TRBD1 (5 bases). The CDR3 sequence is CASSVLSGGFESGNTIYF. CDR3 DNA: TGTGCCAGCAGCGTCTTGAGTGGGGGGTTTGAGTCTGGAAACACCATATATTTT. Based on the CDR3 plus reference TRBV9 and TRBJ1-3, the full variable domain is DSGVTQTPKHLITATGQRVTLRCSPRSGDLSVYWYQQSLDQGLQFLIQYYNGEERAKGNILERFSAQQFPDLHSELNLSSLELGDSALYFCASSVLSGGFESGNTIYFGEGSWLTVV.